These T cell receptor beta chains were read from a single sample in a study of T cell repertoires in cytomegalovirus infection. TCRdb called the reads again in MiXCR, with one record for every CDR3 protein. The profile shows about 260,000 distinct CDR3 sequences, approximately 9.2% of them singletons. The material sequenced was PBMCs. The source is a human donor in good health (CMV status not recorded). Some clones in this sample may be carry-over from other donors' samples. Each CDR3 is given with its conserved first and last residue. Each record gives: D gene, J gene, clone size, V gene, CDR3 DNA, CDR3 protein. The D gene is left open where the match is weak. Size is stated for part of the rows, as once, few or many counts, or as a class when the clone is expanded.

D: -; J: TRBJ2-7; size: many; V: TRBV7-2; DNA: TGTGCCAGCAGCCATTTCTACGAGCAGTACTTC; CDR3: CASSHFYEQYF
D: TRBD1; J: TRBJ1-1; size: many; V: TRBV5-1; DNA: TGCGCCAGCAGCCTCGGACAGGGGAGGACTGAAGCTTTCTTT; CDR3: CASSLGQGRTEAFF
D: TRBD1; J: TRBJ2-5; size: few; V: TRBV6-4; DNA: TGTGCCAGCTTTAAACAGGGGGCTCGGCAAGAGACCCAGTACTTC; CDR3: CASFKQGARQETQYF
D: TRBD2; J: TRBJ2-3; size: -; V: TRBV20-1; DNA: TGCAGTGCTCCTACTAGCGGGGGGACAGATACGCAGTATTTT; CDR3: CSAPTSGGTDTQYF
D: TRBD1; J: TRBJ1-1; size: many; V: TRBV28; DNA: TGTGCCAGCAGTCCTCGGCGACAGGGGGCTCCTGAAGCTTTCTTT; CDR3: CASSPRRQGAPEAFF
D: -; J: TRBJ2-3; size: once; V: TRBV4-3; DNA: TGCGCCAGCAGCCCCACGGGAGATAGCACAGATACGCAGTATTTT; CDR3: CASSPTGDSTDTQYF
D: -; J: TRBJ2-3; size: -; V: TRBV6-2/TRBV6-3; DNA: TGTGCCAGCAGTTATGTTGGCAGACTAACAGATACGCAGTATTTT; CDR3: CASSYVGRLTDTQYF
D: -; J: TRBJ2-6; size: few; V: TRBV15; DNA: TGTGCCACCGCCCGGACTGCTGGGGCCAACGTCCTGACTTTC; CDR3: CATARTAGANVLTF
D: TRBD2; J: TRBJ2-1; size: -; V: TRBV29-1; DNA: TGCAGCGTTGAAGGGGGGGGGAACAATGAGCAGTTCTTC; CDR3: CSVEGGGNNEQFF
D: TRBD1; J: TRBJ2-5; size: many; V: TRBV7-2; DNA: TGTGCCAGCAGCGTACACAGGGGGCAGGAGACCCAGTACTTC; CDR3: CASSVHRGQETQYF
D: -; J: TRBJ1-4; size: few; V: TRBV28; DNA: TGTGCCAGTGCGGGGGGCGCGGAAAAACTGTTTTTT; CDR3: CASAGGAEKLFF
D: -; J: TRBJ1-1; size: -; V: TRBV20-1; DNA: TGCAGTGCAAGGAGACAGAACACTGAAGCTTTCTTT; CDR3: CSARRQNTEAFF
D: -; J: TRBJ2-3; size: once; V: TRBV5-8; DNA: TGTGCCAGCAGACATGACCGAGGGGTGACTAGCACAGATACGCAGTATTTT; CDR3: CASRHDRGVTSTDTQYF
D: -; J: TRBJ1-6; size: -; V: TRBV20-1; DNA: TGCAGTCTAGGCATAGGGGGAGTGAGGAATTCACCCCTCCACTTT; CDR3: CSLGIGGVRNSPLHF
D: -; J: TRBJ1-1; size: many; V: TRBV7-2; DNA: TGTGCCAGCAGCGTGAGGATCTCGGGAACTGAAGCTTTCTTT; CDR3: CASSVRISGTEAFF
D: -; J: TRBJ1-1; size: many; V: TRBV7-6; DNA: TGTGCCAGCAGCTTGAGTGAGACAGTGAACACTGAAGCTTTCTTT; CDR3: CASSLSETVNTEAFF
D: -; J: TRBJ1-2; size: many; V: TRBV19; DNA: TGTGCCAGTAGGCCTCTGGGAGTGAGCTATGGCTACACCTTC; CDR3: CASRPLGVSYGYTF
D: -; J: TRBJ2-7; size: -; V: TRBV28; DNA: TGTGCCAGCAGTTTGCGTCGGAACGAGCAGTACTTC; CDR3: CASSLRRNEQYF
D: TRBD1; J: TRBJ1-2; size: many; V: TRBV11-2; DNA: TGTGCCAGCAGCGCTACAGGGGACGGTTATGGCTACACCTTC; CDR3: CASSATGDGYGYTF
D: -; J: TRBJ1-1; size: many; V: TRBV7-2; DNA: TGTGCCAGCAGCCCGGTGGAAACATCGAACACTGAAGCTTTCTTT; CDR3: CASSPVETSNTEAFF
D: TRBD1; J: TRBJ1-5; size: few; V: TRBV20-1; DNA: TGCAGTCTGGCACAGGGGGCGGACCAGCCCCAGCATTTT; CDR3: CSLAQGADQPQHF
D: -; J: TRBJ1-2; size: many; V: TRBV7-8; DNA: TGTGCCAGCAGCTTAGCTGTTCGAAGGGGCTACACCTTC; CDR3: CASSLAVRRGYTF
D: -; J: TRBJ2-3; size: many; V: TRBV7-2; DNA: TGTGCCTCAACGGGCTACTCAGATACGCAGTATTTT; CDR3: CASTGYSDTQYF
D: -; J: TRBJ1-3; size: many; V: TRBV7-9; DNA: TGTGCCAGCAGCGCCCGGCGGGACGGAATCTCTGGAAACACCATATATTTT; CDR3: CASSARRDGISGNTIYF
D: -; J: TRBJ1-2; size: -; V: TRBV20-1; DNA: TGCAGTGCTAGAGAGGGTCAGGTTAACTATGGCTACACCTTC; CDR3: CSAREGQVNYGYTF
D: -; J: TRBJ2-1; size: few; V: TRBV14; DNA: TGTGCCAGCAGCCGATTGGGACAAACCAATGAGCAGTTCTTC; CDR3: CASSRLGQTNEQFF
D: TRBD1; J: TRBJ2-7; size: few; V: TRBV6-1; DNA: TGTGCCAGCAGTGAAACCGGGACAGAGTACTACGAGCAGTACTTC; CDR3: CASSETGTEYYEQYF
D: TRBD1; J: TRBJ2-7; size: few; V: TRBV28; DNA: TGTGCCAGTCGACAGGGGGTCTACGAGCAGTACTTC; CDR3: CASRQGVYEQYF
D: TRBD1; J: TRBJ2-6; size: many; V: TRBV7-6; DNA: TGTGCCAGCAGCTTAGGGCCCGGGACAGGGGGCGCTACCGGGGCCAACGTCCTGACTTTC; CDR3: CASSLGPGTGGATGANVLTF
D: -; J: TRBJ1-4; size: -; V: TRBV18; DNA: TGTGCCAGCTCACCACAGGGTGTCGAAAAACTGTTTTTT; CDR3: CASSPQGVEKLFF
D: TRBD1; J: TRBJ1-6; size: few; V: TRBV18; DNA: TGTGCCAGCTCACCGTCGGGACAGGATAATTCACCCCTCCACTTT; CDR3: CASSPSGQDNSPLHF
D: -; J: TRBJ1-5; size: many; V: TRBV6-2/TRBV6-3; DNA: TGTGCCAGCCGTGAGGGGCGTGGGCGCAATCAGCCCCAGCATTTT; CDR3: CASREGRGRNQPQHF
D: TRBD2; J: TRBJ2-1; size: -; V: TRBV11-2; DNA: TGTGCCAGCAGCCGGACTAGCGGGAACAATGAGCAGTTCTTC; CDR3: CASSRTSGNNEQFF
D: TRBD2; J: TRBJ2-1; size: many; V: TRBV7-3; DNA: TGTGCCAGCAGCTTAAGCTATGAGCGGGGAGGCCTGAATGAGCAGTTCTTC; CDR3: CASSLSYERGGLNEQFF
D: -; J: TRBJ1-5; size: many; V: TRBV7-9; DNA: TGTGCCAGCAGCCCACTAGGGCTGGGCATGGACCCCCGGTCTCCCCAGCATTTT; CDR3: CASSPLGLGMDPRSPQHF
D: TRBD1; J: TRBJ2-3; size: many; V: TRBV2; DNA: TGTGCCAGCAGTCGCGGCGTGGGACAGGAACGAAACACAGATACGCAGTATTTT; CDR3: CASSRGVGQERNTDTQYF
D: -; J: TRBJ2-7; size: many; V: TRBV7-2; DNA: TGTGCCAGCAGCTCCAAATTCAGGTTCTACGAGCAGTACTTC; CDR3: CASSSKFRFYEQYF
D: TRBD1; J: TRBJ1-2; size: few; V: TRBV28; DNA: TGTGCCAGCAGTTTACCCGGGACAGGAGCTAACTATGGCTACACCTTC; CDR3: CASSLPGTGANYGYTF
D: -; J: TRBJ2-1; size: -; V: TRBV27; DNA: TGTGCCAGCAGTTTATCCAGGAACTACAATGAGCAGTTCTTC; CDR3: CASSLSRNYNEQFF
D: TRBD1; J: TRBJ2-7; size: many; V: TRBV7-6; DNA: TGTGCCAGCAGCTTAACAGGGGGCGTAAGCTCCTACGAGCAGTACTTC; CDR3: CASSLTGGVSSYEQYF
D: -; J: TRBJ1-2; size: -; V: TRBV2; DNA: TGTGCCAGCAGTGAACGGCCCGGGACACCAACTAACTATGGCTACACCTTC; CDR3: CASSERPGTPTNYGYTF
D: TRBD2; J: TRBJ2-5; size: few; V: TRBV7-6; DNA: TGTGCCAGCGGGGCTAGCGGGGGTCTGGTCGGGTACTTC; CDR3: CASGASGGLVGYF
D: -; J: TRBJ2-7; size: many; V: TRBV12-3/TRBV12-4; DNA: TGTGCCAGCAAACTGACAGGAGTGAGCTACGAGCAGTACTTC; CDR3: CASKLTGVSYEQYF
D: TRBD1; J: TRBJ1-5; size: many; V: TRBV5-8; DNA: TGTGCCAGCAGCTGGAAACGACAGGGGAATAGCAATCAGCCCCAGCATTTT; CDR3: CASSWKRQGNSNQPQHF
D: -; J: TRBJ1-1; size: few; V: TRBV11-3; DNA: TGTGCCAGCAGCCAACGTTGGGGGGAGGACACTGAAGCTTTCTTT; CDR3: CASSQRWGEDTEAFF
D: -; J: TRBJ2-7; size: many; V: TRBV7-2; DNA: TGTGCCAGCAGCTCTCAGGGGGAGGGGACCGAGCAGTACTTC; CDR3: CASSSQGEGTEQYF
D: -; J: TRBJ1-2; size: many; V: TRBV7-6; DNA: TGTGCCAGCAGCCCCAGGCAGGGAGACTATGGCTACACCTTC; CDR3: CASSPRQGDYGYTF
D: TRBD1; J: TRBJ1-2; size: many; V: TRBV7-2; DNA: TGTGCCAGCAGCTTAGATGGGACAGGCCGCTATGGCTACACCTTC; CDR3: CASSLDGTGRYGYTF
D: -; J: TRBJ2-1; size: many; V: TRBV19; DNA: TGTGCCAGTAGTAAGAGGGGGGGTTTAAATGAGCAGTTCTTC; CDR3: CASSKRGGLNEQFF
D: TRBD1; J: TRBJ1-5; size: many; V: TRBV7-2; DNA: TGTGCCAGCAGCTTAGCGCCCAGGGGGCTGGATCAGCCCCAGCATTTT; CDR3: CASSLAPRGLDQPQHF
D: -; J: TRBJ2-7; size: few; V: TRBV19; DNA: TGTGCCAGTAGTATGCGTCCTGGGGCAGACGAGCAGTACTTC; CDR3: CASSMRPGADEQYF
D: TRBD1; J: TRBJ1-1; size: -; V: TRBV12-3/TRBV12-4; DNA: TGTGCCAGCAGTTTAGGAGGGGACAGTAAAGCTTTCTTT; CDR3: CASSLGGDSKAFF
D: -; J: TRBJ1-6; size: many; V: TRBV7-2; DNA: TGTGCCAGCAGCCCGGGTCGTCCCGGCGTCGGGTCACCCCTCCACTTT; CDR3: CASSPGRPGVGSPLHF
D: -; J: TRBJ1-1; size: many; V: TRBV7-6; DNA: TGTGCCAGCAGCTCAGTCAAGGGCACTGAAGCTTTCTTT; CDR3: CASSSVKGTEAFF
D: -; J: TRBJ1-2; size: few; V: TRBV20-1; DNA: TGCAGTGCTAGTCCGGGGATCGGATATGGCTACACCTTC; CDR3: CSASPGIGYGYTF
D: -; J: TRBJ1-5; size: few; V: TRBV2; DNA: TGTGCCAGCAGTGAAGCGGGGATTAGCAATCAGCCCCAGCATTTT; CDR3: CASSEAGISNQPQHF
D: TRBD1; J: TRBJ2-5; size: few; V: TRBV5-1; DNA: TGCGCCAGCAGCCGCACAGGGGGAAGGTACCAAGAGACCCAGTACTTC; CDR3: CASSRTGGRYQETQYF
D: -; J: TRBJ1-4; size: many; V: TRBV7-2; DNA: TGTGCCAGCAGCGCTAGAGAAAAACTGTTTTTT; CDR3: CASSAREKLFF
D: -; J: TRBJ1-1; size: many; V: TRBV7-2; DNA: TGTGCCAGCAGCTTAGCGCTAGGAGTCACTGAAGCTTTCTTT; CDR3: CASSLALGVTEAFF
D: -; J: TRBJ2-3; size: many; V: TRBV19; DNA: TGTGCCACCTCGCCGGGCGAGGCCGCAGATACGCAGTATTTT; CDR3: CATSPGEAADTQYF